These T cell receptor beta chains were read from a single sample in a study of blood T cell repertoires in COVID-19. Data came from immunoSEQ multiplex PCR; TCRdb stores just in-frame clones and leaves some out. The sample lists about 310,000 clones, over 75% occurring once. Sequenced input: peripheral blood. All receptors come from a middle-aged man with active or convalescent COVID-19. CDR3s include the opening cysteine and the closing phenylalanine or tryptophan. A D gene is named only where the DNA matches it firmly. Clone size is shown for a subset of rows, as once, few, many or a class of expanded clone.

clone_size: NA
d_call: TRBD2
v_call: TRBV2
j_call: TRBJ2-1
cdr3_aa: CASSEAVLAGANEQFF
cdr3_nt: TGTGCCAGCAGTGAAGCGGTCCTAGCGGGGGCCAATGAGCAGTTCTTC

clone_size: NA
d_call: NA
v_call: TRBV7-2
j_call: TRBJ2-5
cdr3_aa: CASSLGRAQGTQYF
cdr3_nt: TGTGCCAGCAGCTTAGGGAGGGCCCAAGGGACCCAGTACTTC

clone_size: NA
d_call: NA
v_call: TRBV3-1/TRBV3-2
j_call: TRBJ1-3
cdr3_aa: CASSQEKRAGVGWSGNTIYF
cdr3_nt: TGTGCCAGCAGCCAAGAAAAAAGAGCGGGCGTTGGGTGGTCTGGAAACACCATATATTTT

clone_size: few
d_call: TRBD1
v_call: TRBV3-1/TRBV3-2
j_call: TRBJ1-2
cdr3_aa: CASSRETGPNYGYTF
cdr3_nt: TGTGCCAGCAGCCGAGAGACAGGGCCCAACTATGGCTACACCTTC

clone_size: few
d_call: NA
v_call: TRBV2
j_call: TRBJ1-4
cdr3_aa: CASSVRRGVNEKLFF
cdr3_nt: TGTGCCAGCAGCGTGAGGCGGGGGGTTAATGAAAAACTGTTTTTT

clone_size: NA
d_call: NA
v_call: TRBV29-1
j_call: TRBJ2-3
cdr3_aa: CSVGGRFTDTQYF
cdr3_nt: TGCAGCGTTGGTGGCAGATTTACAGATACGCAGTATTTT

clone_size: NA
d_call: NA
v_call: TRBV9
j_call: TRBJ2-7
cdr3_aa: CASSVTPRLVNEQYF
cdr3_nt: TGTGCCAGCAGCGTAACCCCGCGACTAGTGAACGAGCAGTACTTC

clone_size: NA
d_call: NA
v_call: TRBV2
j_call: TRBJ1-4
cdr3_aa: CASSEQGGVMDEKLFF
cdr3_nt: TGTGCCAGCAGTGAGCAGGGAGGAGTGATGGATGAAAAACTGTTTTTT

clone_size: NA
d_call: NA
v_call: TRBV7-8
j_call: TRBJ1-2
cdr3_aa: CASSPSDRSYGYTF
cdr3_nt: TGTGCCAGCAGCCCGTCGGACAGAAGCTATGGCTACACCTTC

clone_size: NA
d_call: TRBD1
v_call: TRBV7-8
j_call: TRBJ1-3
cdr3_aa: CASSQTGGSGGNTIYF
cdr3_nt: TGTGCCAGCAGTCAGACAGGGGGCTCGGGCGGAAACACCATATATTTT

clone_size: few
d_call: NA
v_call: TRBV18
j_call: TRBJ1-2
cdr3_aa: CASSPNPRGSRTSYGYTF
cdr3_nt: TGTGCCAGCTCACCCAACCCCCGGGGAAGTAGAACATCCTATGGCTACACCTTC

clone_size: few
d_call: TRBD1
v_call: TRBV24-1
j_call: TRBJ1-2
cdr3_aa: CATSDAYRGGYTF
cdr3_nt: TGTGCCACCAGTGATGCCTACAGGGGTGGCTACACCTTC

clone_size: NA
d_call: NA
v_call: TRBV15
j_call: TRBJ1-2
cdr3_aa: CATSRDREAGGYTF
cdr3_nt: TGTGCCACCAGCAGAGACAGGGAAGCCGGTGGCTACACCTTC

clone_size: few
d_call: NA
v_call: TRBV19
j_call: TRBJ1-1
cdr3_aa: CASSPQGGATEAFF
cdr3_nt: TGTGCCAGTAGTCCACAAGGGGGGGCCACTGAAGCTTTCTTT

clone_size: NA
d_call: NA
v_call: TRBV2
j_call: TRBJ2-1
cdr3_aa: CASQGSSYNEQFF
cdr3_nt: TGTGCCAGCCAGGGGAGCTCCTACAATGAGCAGTTCTTC

clone_size: NA
d_call: TRBD1
v_call: TRBV28
j_call: TRBJ1-6
cdr3_aa: CATTGDPLHF
cdr3_nt: TGTGCCACCACAGGGGATCCCCTCCACTTT

clone_size: NA
d_call: NA
v_call: TRBV14
j_call: TRBJ2-5
cdr3_aa: CASSRSRSETQYF
cdr3_nt: TGTGCCAGCAGTCGGTCCCGATCGGAGACCCAGTACTTC

clone_size: NA
d_call: NA
v_call: TRBV6-2/TRBV6-3
j_call: TRBJ1-1
cdr3_aa: CASSRPGHSNTEAFF
cdr3_nt: TGTGCCAGCAGTCGACCGGGACATTCGAACACTGAAGCTTTCTTT

clone_size: NA
d_call: TRBD1
v_call: TRBV11-2
j_call: TRBJ1-5
cdr3_aa: CASSLVQGGSSNQPQHF
cdr3_nt: TGTGCCAGCAGCTTAGTTCAGGGGGGCAGTAGCAATCAGCCCCAGCATTTT

clone_size: NA
d_call: NA
v_call: TRBV20-1
j_call: TRBJ2-6
cdr3_aa: CSASTVSSGANVLTF
cdr3_nt: TGCAGTGCTAGTACAGTGAGCTCTGGGGCCAACGTCCTGACTTTC

clone_size: NA
d_call: NA
v_call: TRBV4-3
j_call: TRBJ2-1
cdr3_aa: CASSQDSPASYTNEQFF
cdr3_nt: TGCGCCAGCAGCCAAGATTCTCCAGCGAGCTATACCAATGAGCAGTTCTTC

clone_size: once
d_call: NA
v_call: TRBV5-1
j_call: TRBJ2-1
cdr3_aa: CASSINKDEQFF
cdr3_nt: TGCGCCAGCAGCATAAACAAAGATGAGCAGTTCTTC

clone_size: NA
d_call: TRBD2
v_call: TRBV6-6
j_call: TRBJ2-7
cdr3_aa: CASRETSGVYEQYF
cdr3_nt: TGTGCCAGCAGGGAAACTAGCGGAGTGTACGAGCAGTACTTC

clone_size: NA
d_call: NA
v_call: TRBV21-1
j_call: TRBJ2-7
cdr3_aa: CAIQSGSRSYEQYF
cdr3_nt: TGTGCCATCCAAAGCGGGAGTCGGTCCTACGAGCAGTACTTC

clone_size: NA
d_call: TRBD2
v_call: TRBV6-5
j_call: TRBJ2-2
cdr3_aa: CASSWEVAGAGELFF
cdr3_nt: TGTGCCAGCAGTTGGGAAGTAGCGGGAGCCGGGGAGCTGTTTTTT

clone_size: NA
d_call: TRBD1
v_call: TRBV5-1
j_call: TRBJ1-5
cdr3_aa: CASSLGPGQSLGGNQPQHF
cdr3_nt: TGCGCCAGCAGCTTGGGGCCGGGACAGTCCCTCGGTGGGAATCAGCCCCAGCATTTT

clone_size: NA
d_call: NA
v_call: TRBV6-5
j_call: TRBJ1-6
cdr3_aa: CASSYSRGQVNSPLHF
cdr3_nt: TGTGCCAGCAGTTACTCGAGAGGGCAGGTCAATTCACCCCTCCACTTT

clone_size: NA
d_call: NA
v_call: TRBV7-6
j_call: TRBJ2-1
cdr3_aa: CASSYRVAVDYNEQFF
cdr3_nt: TGTGCCAGCAGCTACCGGGTGGCGGTCGACTACAATGAGCAGTTCTTC

clone_size: NA
d_call: NA
v_call: TRBV28
j_call: TRBJ1-2
cdr3_aa: CASSLSAGAYGYTF
cdr3_nt: TGTGCCAGCAGTTTATCGGCGGGGGCATATGGCTACACCTTC

clone_size: NA
d_call: NA
v_call: TRBV18
j_call: TRBJ1-5
cdr3_aa: CASSPVGVRGNQPQHF
cdr3_nt: TGTGCCAGCTCACCAGTAGGGGTCAGGGGAAATCAGCCCCAGCATTTT

clone_size: NA
d_call: NA
v_call: TRBV3-1/TRBV3-2
j_call: TRBJ1-2
cdr3_aa: CASSHLERGGYTF
cdr3_nt: TGTGCCAGCAGCCACCTCGAGAGAGGAGGCTACACCTTC

clone_size: NA
d_call: TRBD2
v_call: TRBV7-2
j_call: TRBJ2-7
cdr3_aa: CASSLIPGGPGGSYEQYF
cdr3_nt: TGTGCCAGCAGCTTGATCCCGGGGGGGCCCGGAGGCTCCTACGAGCAGTACTTC

clone_size: NA
d_call: TRBD2
v_call: TRBV30
j_call: TRBJ2-1
cdr3_aa: CAWSVRTSHTNEQFF
cdr3_nt: TGTGCCTGGAGTGTCCGGACTAGCCATACCAATGAGCAGTTCTTC

clone_size: NA
d_call: TRBD1
v_call: TRBV5-1
j_call: TRBJ1-4
cdr3_aa: CASSLVPTQGAGEKLFF
cdr3_nt: TGCGCCAGCAGCTTGGTACCTACACAGGGGGCAGGTGAAAAACTGTTTTTT

clone_size: NA
d_call: NA
v_call: TRBV29-1
j_call: TRBJ2-3
cdr3_aa: CSVERSTDTQYF
cdr3_nt: TGCAGCGTTGAACGGTCGACAGATACGCAGTATTTT

clone_size: once
d_call: NA
v_call: TRBV18
j_call: TRBJ2-2
cdr3_aa: CASSPSGESNTGELFF
cdr3_nt: TGTGCCAGCTCACCATCTGGGGAGTCGAACACCGGGGAGCTGTTTTTT

clone_size: NA
d_call: NA
v_call: TRBV5-1
j_call: TRBJ1-1
cdr3_aa: CASSLARGGGTEAFF
cdr3_nt: TGCGCCAGCAGCTTGGCCCGGGGAGGTGGAACTGAAGCTTTCTTT

clone_size: NA
d_call: NA
v_call: TRBV7-3
j_call: TRBJ2-5
cdr3_aa: CASSPGGPETQYF
cdr3_nt: TGTGCCAGCAGCCCCGGCGGGCCGGAGACCCAGTACTTC

clone_size: NA
d_call: NA
v_call: TRBV10-1
j_call: TRBJ2-1
cdr3_aa: CASSGSTSSYNEQFF
cdr3_nt: TGCGCCAGCAGTGGGAGCACGAGCTCCTACAATGAGCAGTTCTTC

clone_size: few
d_call: NA
v_call: TRBV24-1
j_call: TRBJ1-1
cdr3_aa: CATSDASGGDTEAFF
cdr3_nt: TGTGCCACCAGTGACGCCTCCGGGGGGGACACTGAAGCTTTCTTT

clone_size: NA
d_call: TRBD2
v_call: TRBV6-6
j_call: TRBJ2-2
cdr3_aa: CASSRWLLAGGPGELFF
cdr3_nt: TGTGCCAGCAGTCGATGGCTACTGGCGGGAGGGCCCGGGGAGCTGTTTTTT

clone_size: once
d_call: NA
v_call: TRBV27
j_call: TRBJ1-4
cdr3_aa: CASSTRRSGEKLFF
cdr3_nt: TGTGCCAGCAGTACCCGGCGTAGCGGCGAAAAACTGTTTTTT

clone_size: NA
d_call: NA
v_call: TRBV6-6
j_call: TRBJ1-3
cdr3_aa: CASSYPRDGLGNTIYF
cdr3_nt: TGTGCCAGCAGTTACCCGCGGGACGGCCTAGGAAACACCATATATTTT

clone_size: NA
d_call: NA
v_call: TRBV5-8
j_call: TRBJ1-2
cdr3_aa: CASRPVGAYGYTF
cdr3_nt: TGTGCCAGCCGTCCGGTGGGGGCCTATGGCTACACCTTC

clone_size: NA
d_call: TRBD1
v_call: TRBV5-1
j_call: TRBJ1-1
cdr3_aa: CASSSRTGSGEAFF
cdr3_nt: TGCGCCAGCAGCTCCCGGACAGGATCGGGTGAAGCTTTCTTT